The clone carrying this T cell receptor (beta chain) has more than one count but fewer than ten. Its cognate antigen is unknown. Quantitative molecular-barcoded 5'-RACE generated the TCR beta libraries. TCRdb redid the calling of the 5' RACE reads with MiXCR, one entry per CDR3 protein. The table has more than 25,000 distinct CDR3 sequences, 13% to 15% seen once; the top ten hold 36%. The data are from a study of CD8 T cells in ankylosing spondylitis. Study observations and caveats: Certain motif variants had earlier been reported in reactive arthritis synovial fluid and blood. It appeared that ankylosing spondylitis blood was characterized by a TCR beta motif of several highly homologous variants. Significantly higher representation of disease-linked clones was reported for matched ankylosing spondylitis synovial fluid.

CDR1 WSHSY and CDR2 SAAADI come from the germline V gene. CDR3 length: 15 amino acids. Trimming took 6 bases from V and 1 from J, leaving 15 bases between them. The chain uses TRBV10-2 and TRBJ1-1; tentative D call: TRBD1 (5 bases). Sequencing input: blood. The sequence came from a male donor with ankylosing spondylitis or in good health (not recorded which). CDR3 loop: CASRGNQGPNTEAFF. Here the CDR3 DNA reads TGCGCCAGCAGGGGGAATCAGGGCCCGAACACTGAAGCTTTCTTT.